This T cell receptor (beta chain) derives from a study of blood T cell repertoires in COVID-19 (dated by TCRdb to about 2020). In terms of the full investigation: Samples from collaborators originated in the United States, Italy and Spain and spanned both the acute and convalescent phases of COVID-19. The prospective study material was composed of cDNA or gDNA derived from T cells, B-cell-depleted T cells, or PBMCs. Samples came from the ongoing ImmuneRACE study (first 160 participants) plus 1,254 subjects from 6 global collaborators. Subjects who had been exposed to COVID-19, were actively infected with it, or had recovered from it provided the deeply sampled blood TCRbeta repertoires that made up the dataset. Where available, HLA class I and class II types were taken from metadata supplied by the sample provider and were not determined by assay-based typing. The sample metadata nearly always contained a de-identified subject ID, COVID-19 status, age in years and sex. The repertoires were made available in a free public database intended to serve as a resource for research on the immune response to SARS-CoV-2.

The immunoSEQ Assay, a bias-controlled multiplex PCR, was used to amplify TCRbeta CDR3 regions from genomic DNA. The study's own analysis went as follows. Nucleated cell counts per sample were estimated from amplification of reference gene primers within the assay. To quantify the absolute abundance of each unique TCRbeta CDR3 rearrangement, sequence reads were collapsed and filtered. Productive Simpson clonality was computed per sample as the square root of Simpson's diversity index over productive rearrangements. TCRdb limited this immuneACCESS table to in-frame rearrangements with V and J called. A share of clones is missing; checked studies link under half to unresolved V genes, and the rest is unexplained. From that table come the V and J calls and clone size; the DNA was used to work out D and trimming. The table for this sample lists about 170,000 clones; 84% of them were counted only once. The ten most abundant clones make up around 2.9% of the sample.

One collaborating source in Seattle enrolled patients during active infection and followed them longitudinally through the course of disease. The collaborating institutions used their own protocols to collect whole blood in K2EDTA tubes. For TCRbeta analysis, collaborators shipped samples as frozen whole blood, isolated PBMCs, or DNA extracted from either of those sample types. This clone was detected only once. The antigen it binds to is not known. Per-nucleotide qualities are absent, and no much larger clonotype sits a single base away. Results the study describes overall, beyond this receptor: The amount of clinical and demographic metadata varied by source and participant and was provided uncurated.

Sequences were obtained from peripheral blood. This clonotype was obtained from a woman aged 80 or older with COVID-19, enrolled during active disease.

The CDR3 protein is CASSQDGTSLQETQYF. The bases read TGCGCCAGCAGCCAAGATGGGACTAGCTTGCAAGAGACCCAGTACTTC. Rearrangement joined TRBV4-3 to TRBJ2-5; 9 bases in the middle match TRBD2. After removal of 0 bases from V and 2 bases from J, the junction retains 4 bases not matched to a gene. Taken from the germline V gene, the CDR1 and CDR2 loops are LGHNA and YSLEER. The CDR3 covers 16 residues, taking in both the cysteine and the phenylalanine. The retained sequence is limited to the CDR3, 48 bases, with the frame set at the first base.